This TCR beta chain is drawn from a study of blood T cell repertoires in COVID-19. Study-wide context: Both acute and convalescent COVID-19 samples were obtained from the United States, Italy and Spain. Sources were T cells, B-cell-depleted T cells, or PBMCs; the material itself was cDNA or gDNA.

Germline V gene data show CDR1 as KGHSH and CDR2 as LQKENI. V shed 4 bases and J shed 0 bases, with 7 bases lying between them. This CDR3 is 14 amino acids long. Seattle's cohort entered during active infection and was followed longitudinally. Original processing methods: Using reference gene primer amplification, nucleated cell counts were estimated. Assay used: immunoSEQ multiplex PCR; TCRdb lists only in-frame clones, some missing. D and trimming come from the DNA, and the V and J calls and clone size come from that table. The sample lists about 300,000 clones, 90% occurring once. Sequences were obtained from peripheral blood. The rearrangement joins TRBV18 to TRBJ1-5, with D unresolved. The receptor's source is a woman aged 25 to 45 with COVID-19, enrolled during active disease. CDR3 region: CASSQENSNQPQHF. In nucleotides, the CDR3 is TGTGCCAGCTCACAGGAGAATAGCAATCAGCCCCAGCATTTT. Complete variable domain (other parts from reference TRBV18 and TRBJ1-5): NAGVMQNPRHLVRRRGQEARLRCSPMKGHSHVYWYRQLPEEGLKFMVYLQKENIIDESGMPKERFSAEFPKEGPSILRIQQVVRGDSAAYFCASSQENSNQPQHFGDGTRLSIL.